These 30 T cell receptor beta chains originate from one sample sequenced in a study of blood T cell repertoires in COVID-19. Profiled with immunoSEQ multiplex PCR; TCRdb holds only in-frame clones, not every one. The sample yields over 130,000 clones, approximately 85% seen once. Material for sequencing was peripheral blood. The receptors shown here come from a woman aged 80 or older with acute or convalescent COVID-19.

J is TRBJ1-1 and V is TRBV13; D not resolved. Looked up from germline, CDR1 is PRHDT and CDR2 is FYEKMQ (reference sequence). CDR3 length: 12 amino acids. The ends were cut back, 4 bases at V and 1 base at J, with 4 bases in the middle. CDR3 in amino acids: CASSSRNTEAFF. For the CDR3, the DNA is TGTGCCAGCAGCTCCAGGAACACTGAAGCTTTCTTT. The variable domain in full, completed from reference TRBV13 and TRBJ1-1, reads AAGVIQSPRHLIKEKRETATLKCYPIPRHDTVYWYQQGPGQDPQFLISFYEKMQSDKGSIPDRFSAQQFSDYHSELNMSSLELGDSALYFCASSSRNTEAFFGQGTRLTVV.

This CDR3 reads CASSQGQGGSEKLFF. The CDR3 DNA reads TGTGCCAGCAGTCAGGGACAGGGTGGCAGTGAAAAACTGTTTTTT. The chain recombines TRBV5-6 with TRBJ1-4; 9 bases match TRBD1. The V segment lost 5 bases and the J segment 7 bases; nucleotides outside the gene matches: 9. Germline V lookup: CDR1 SGHDT, CDR2 YYEEEE. This CDR3 comprises 15 residues.

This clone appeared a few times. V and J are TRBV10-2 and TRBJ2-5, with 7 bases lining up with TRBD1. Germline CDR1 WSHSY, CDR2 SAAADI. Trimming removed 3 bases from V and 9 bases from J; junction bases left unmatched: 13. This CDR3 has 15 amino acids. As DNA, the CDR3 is TGCGCCAGCAGTGAAATTGGGGACAGCTCGGGGTCCCAGTACTTC. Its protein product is CASSEIGDSSGSQYF.

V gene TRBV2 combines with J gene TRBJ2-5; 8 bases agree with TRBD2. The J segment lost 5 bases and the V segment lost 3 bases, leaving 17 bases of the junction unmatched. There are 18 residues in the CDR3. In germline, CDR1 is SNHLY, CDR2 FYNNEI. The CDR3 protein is CASSEDHPTGGYFETQYF. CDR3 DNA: TGTGCCAGCAGTGAGGACCACCCCACGGGAGGGTACTTTGAGACCCAGTACTTC.

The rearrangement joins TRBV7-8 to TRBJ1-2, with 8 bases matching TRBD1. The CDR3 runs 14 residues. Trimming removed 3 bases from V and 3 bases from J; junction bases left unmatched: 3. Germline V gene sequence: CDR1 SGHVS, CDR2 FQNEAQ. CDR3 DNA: TGTGCCAGCAGCTTCAGGACAGGGCACTATGGCTACACCTTC. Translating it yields CASSFRTGHYGYTF.

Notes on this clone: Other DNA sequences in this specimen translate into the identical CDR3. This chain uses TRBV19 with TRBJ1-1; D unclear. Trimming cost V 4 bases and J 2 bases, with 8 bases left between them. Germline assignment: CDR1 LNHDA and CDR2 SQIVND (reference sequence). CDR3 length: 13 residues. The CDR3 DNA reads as TGTGCCAGTAGTACAACAGCAAACACTGAAGCTTTCTTT. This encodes CASSTTANTEAFF.

The CDR3 protein is CASRGQGAFLYGYTF. For the CDR3, the DNA is TGTGCCAGCAGGGGACAGGGTGCCTTTCTCTATGGCTACACCTTC. V is TRBV5-4 and J is TRBJ1-2, with TRBD1 matching 9 bases. V shed 5 bases, J shed 4 bases, and the junction held 9 bases outside the gene matches. The CDR3 totals 15 residues. CDR1 is SGHNT, CDR2 YYREEE, per germline (reference sequence).

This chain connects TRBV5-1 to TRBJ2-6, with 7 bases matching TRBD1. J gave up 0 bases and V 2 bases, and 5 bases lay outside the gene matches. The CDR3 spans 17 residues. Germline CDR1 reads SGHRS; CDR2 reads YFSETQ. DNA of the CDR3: TGCGCCAGCAGCTTTACAGGGGCGTTCTCTGGGGCCAACGTCCTGACTTTC. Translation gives CASSFTGAFSGANVLTF.

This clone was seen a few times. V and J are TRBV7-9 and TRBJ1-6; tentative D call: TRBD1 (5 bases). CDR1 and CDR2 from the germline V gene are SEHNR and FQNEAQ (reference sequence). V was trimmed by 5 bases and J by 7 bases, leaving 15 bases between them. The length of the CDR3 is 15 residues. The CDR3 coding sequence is TGTGCCAGCAGCGCGACAGCCTCCGAAAATTCACCCCTCCACTTT. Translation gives CASSATASENSPLHF.

The CDR3 DNA is TGTGCCAGCAGTTTGTACGGGACAGGGGCCGAGGTAAAACTGTTTTTT. Encoded protein: CASSLYGTGAEVKLFF. The chain joins TRBV28 to TRBJ1-4; TRBD1 agrees at 10 bases. Germline V gene data show CDR1 as MDHEN and CDR2 as SYDVKM. V lost 3 bases and J lost 10; bases outside the gene matches: 11. CDR3 length: 16 amino acids.

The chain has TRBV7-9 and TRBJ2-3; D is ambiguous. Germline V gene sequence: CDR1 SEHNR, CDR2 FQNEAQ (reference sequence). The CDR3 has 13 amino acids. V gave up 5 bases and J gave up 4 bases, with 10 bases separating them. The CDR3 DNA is TGTGCCAGCAGCGCGTTACGAGCAGATACGCAGTATTTT. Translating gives CASSALRADTQYF.

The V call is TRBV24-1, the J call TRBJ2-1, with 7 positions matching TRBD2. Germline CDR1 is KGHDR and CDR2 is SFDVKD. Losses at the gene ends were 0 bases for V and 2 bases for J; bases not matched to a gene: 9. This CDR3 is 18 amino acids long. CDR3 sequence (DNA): TGTGCCACCAGTGATTTGCCCGGGGGAGGGAGGCCCTACAATGAGCAGTTCTTC. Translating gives CATSDLPGGGRPYNEQFF.

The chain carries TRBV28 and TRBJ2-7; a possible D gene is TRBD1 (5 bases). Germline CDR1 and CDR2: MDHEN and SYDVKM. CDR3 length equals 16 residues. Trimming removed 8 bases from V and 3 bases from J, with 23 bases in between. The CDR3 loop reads CASGPLGPRAVYEQYF. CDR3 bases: TGTGCCAGCGGGCCCTTAGGTCCCAGGGCAGTCTACGAGCAGTACTTC.

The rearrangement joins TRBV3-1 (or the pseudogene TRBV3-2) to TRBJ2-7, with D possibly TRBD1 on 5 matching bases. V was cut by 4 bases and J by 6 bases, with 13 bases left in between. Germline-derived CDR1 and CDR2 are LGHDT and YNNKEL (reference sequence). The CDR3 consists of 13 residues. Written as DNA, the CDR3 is TGTGCCAGCAGCCGGACACCCACGGGCGAGCAGTACTTC. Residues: CASSRTPTGEQYF.

The CDR3 sequence: CASTQRGGRRRYEQYF. The CDR3 DNA reads as TGTGCCAGCACGCAGCGGGGGGGACGTCGGCGATACGAGCAGTACTTC. This chain connects TRBV5-6 to TRBJ2-7; 10 bases fit TRBD2. The germline CDR1 and CDR2 sequences are SGHDT and YYEEEE. The junction had 13 bases not matched to a gene; V was cut back by 6 bases and J by 4 bases. This CDR3 has 16 residues. Full variable domain (rest looked up from reference TRBV5-6 and TRBJ2-7): DAGVTQSPTHLIKTRGQQVTLRCSPKSGHDTVSWYQQALGQGPQFIFQYYEEEERQRGNFPDRFSGHQFPNYSSELNVNALLLGDSALYLCASTQRGGRRRYEQYFGPGTRLTVT.

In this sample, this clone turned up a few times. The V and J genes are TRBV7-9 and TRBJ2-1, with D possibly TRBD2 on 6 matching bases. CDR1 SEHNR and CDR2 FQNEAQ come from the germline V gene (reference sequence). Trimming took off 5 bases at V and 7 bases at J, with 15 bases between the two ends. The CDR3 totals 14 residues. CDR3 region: CASSPWGGLNEQFF. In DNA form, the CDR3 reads TGTGCCAGCAGCCCCTGGGGAGGTTTGAATGAGCAGTTCTTC.

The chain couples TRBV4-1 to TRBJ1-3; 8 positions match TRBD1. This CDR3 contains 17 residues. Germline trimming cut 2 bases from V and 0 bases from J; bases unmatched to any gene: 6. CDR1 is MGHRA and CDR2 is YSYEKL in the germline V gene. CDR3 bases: TGCGCCAGCAGCCAACCTCGACAGGGGCCCTCTGGAAACACCATATATTTT. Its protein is CASSQPRQGPSGNTIYF.

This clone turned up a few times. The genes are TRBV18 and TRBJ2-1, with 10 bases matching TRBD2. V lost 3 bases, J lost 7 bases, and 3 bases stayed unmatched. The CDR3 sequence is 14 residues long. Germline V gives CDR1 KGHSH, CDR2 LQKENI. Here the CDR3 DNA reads TGTGCCAGCTCACCTACAGCGGGAGGGAATGAGCAGTTCTTC. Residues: CASSPTAGGNEQFF.

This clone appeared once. CDR3 bases: TGTGCCAGCAGTCACCCCCAGGGGCAGTTCTTC. This codes for CASSHPQGQFF. The rearrangement joins TRBV7-9 to TRBJ2-1, with a possible D match to TRBD1 (5 bases). CDR1 and CDR2 (germline): SEHNR, FQNEAQ (reference sequence). Trimming left V 6 bases short and J 12 bases short, with 12 bases between. CDR3 length equals 11 residues.

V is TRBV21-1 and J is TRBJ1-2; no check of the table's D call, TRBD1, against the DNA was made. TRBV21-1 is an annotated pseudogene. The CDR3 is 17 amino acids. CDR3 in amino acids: CASIAGDRGPRTYGYTF. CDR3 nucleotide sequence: TGTGCCAGCATCGCGGGGGACAGGGGACCACGAACATATGGCTACACCTTC.

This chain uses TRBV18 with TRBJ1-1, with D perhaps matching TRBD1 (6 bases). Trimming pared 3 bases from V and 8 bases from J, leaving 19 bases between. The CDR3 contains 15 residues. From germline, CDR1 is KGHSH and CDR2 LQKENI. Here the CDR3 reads CASSPQLQGASEAFF. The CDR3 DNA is TGTGCCAGCTCACCCCAATTACAGGGCGCTTCGGAAGCTTTCTTT.

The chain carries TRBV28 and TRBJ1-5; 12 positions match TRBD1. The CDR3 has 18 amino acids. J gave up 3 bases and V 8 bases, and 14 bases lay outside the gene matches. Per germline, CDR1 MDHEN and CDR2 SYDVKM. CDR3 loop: CASGDRDRGLRPNQPQHF. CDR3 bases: TGTGCCAGCGGGGACCGGGACAGGGGGCTCCGTCCCAATCAGCCCCAGCATTTT.

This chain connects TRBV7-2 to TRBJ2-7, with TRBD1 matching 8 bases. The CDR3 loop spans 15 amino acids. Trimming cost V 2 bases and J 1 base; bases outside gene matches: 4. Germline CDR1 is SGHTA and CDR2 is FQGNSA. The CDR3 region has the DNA TGTGCCAGCAGCTTATACGGACAGGGATCCTACGAGCAGTACTTC. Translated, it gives CASSLYGQGSYEQYF.

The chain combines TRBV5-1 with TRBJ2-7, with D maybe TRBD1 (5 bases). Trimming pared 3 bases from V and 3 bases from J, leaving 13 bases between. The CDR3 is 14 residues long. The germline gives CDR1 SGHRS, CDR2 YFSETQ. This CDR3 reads CASSYQGPGYEQYF. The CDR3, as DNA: TGCGCCAGCAGCTATCAGGGTCCCGGCTACGAGCAGTACTTC.

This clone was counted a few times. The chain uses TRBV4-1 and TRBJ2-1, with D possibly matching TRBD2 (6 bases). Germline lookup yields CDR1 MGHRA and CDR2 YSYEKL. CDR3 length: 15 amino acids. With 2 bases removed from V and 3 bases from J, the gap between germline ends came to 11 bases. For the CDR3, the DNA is TGCGCCAGCAGCCAACTCGGGGGACGCTACAATGAGCAGTTCTTC. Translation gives CASSQLGGRYNEQFF.

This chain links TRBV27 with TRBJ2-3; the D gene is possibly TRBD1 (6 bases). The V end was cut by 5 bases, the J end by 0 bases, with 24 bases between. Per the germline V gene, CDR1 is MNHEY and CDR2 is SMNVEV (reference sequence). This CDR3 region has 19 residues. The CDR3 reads CASSIQTGVSSISTDTQYF. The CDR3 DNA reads TGTGCCAGCAGTATACAGACAGGAGTCAGTTCGATTAGCACAGATACGCAGTATTTT.

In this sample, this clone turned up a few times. As DNA, the CDR3 is TGTGCCAGCAGTTACAACAGAGACTATGGCTACACCTTC. As protein: CASSYNRDYGYTF. The chain recombines TRBV6-5 with TRBJ1-2, with D uncertain. Germline V gene sequence: CDR1 MNHEY, CDR2 SVGAGI. The V gene lost 2 bases and the J gene lost 3 bases, with 7 bases spanning the gap. The CDR3 is made up of 13 amino acids.

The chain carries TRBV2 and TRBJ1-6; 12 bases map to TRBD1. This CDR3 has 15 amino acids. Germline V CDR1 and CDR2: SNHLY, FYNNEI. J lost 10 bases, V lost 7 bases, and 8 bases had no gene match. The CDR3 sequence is CASIPGQGAVSPLHF. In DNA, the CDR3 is TGTGCCAGCATCCCGGGACAGGGGGCCGTATCACCCCTCCACTTT.

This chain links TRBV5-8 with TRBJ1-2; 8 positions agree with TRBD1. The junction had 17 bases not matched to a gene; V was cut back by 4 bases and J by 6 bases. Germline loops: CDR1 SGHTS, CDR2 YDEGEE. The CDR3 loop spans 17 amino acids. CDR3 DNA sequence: TGTGCCAGCAGCCGGTTCGGACAGGGAATTTGGTCGGATGGCTACACCTTC. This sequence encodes CASSRFGQGIWSDGYTF.

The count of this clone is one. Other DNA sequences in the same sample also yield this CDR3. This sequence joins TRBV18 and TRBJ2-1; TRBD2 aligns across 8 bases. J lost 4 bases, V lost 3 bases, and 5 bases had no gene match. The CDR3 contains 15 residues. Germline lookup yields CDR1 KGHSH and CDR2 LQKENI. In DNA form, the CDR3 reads TGTGCCAGCTCACCGTCTCAGCGGGGGTACAATGAGCAGTTCTTC. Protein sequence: CASSPSQRGYNEQFF.